The T cell receptor (beta chain) under discussion was sequenced for a study of blood T cell repertoires in COVID-19. Study-wide background: Spain, Italy and the United States supplied samples that represented acute and convalescent COVID-19. T cells, B-cell-depleted T cells, or PBMCs provided the cDNA or gDNA that served as material.

Original handling: It was from reference gene primer amplification that nucleated cell counts were estimated. Assay: immunoSEQ multiplex PCR; the TCRdb copy retains only in-frame clones and omits some. V and J calls and clone size follow that table, whereas D and trimming were derived from the DNA. The repertoire holds under 300,000 clones, 83% seen once, with roughly 10% in the top ten. Looked up from germline, CDR1 is SGHNT and CDR2 is YYREEE (reference sequence). The V and J ends lost 4 bases and 6 bases, in that order; junction bases with no gene match: 8. The CDR3 is 15 residues long. This sequence originates from a woman aged 50 to 60 who had recovered from COVID-19. The J gene is TRBJ2-3, the V gene TRBV5-4; 10 bases line up with TRBD2. Sequenced sample: peripheral blood. DNA for the CDR3: TGTGCCAGCAGCGACAAGCGGGAGGGGGTGGATACGCAGTATTTT. Encoded protein: CASSDKREGVDTQYF.